This record looks at one T cell receptor beta chain sequence and its context. This receptor's antigen is unknown. No much larger clone exists at a distance of one base, and base qualities are not known. CD8 naive samples were CD45RO-negative cells positively selected for CCR7, giving a CD45RA+CCR7+ population that excluded TemRA cells. The donors were healthy, HIV-negative adults with no recently reported acute infections or vaccinations. Every donor was a Caucasian adult living in Nashville, Tennessee, USA. After blood collection by leukapheresis, PBMCs were isolated using Ficoll-Histopaque density gradient centrifugation and then cryopreserved in the vapor phase of liquid nitrogen. Analytical flow cytometry was used to check the purity and quantity of every magnetically sorted T cell population. Genomic DNA was isolated from each sorted fraction and quantified by UV absorbance on a Nanodrop 2000c.

This specimen belongs to a study of shared clonotypes between healthy human individuals (dated by TCRdb to about 2020). Study-wide context: A couple of women and three men aged 18 to 49 years were included in the cohort. For each donor, CD4 naive and CD4 memory were each given three plates, CD8 naive was given two plates, and CD8 memory was given one plate. To estimate repertoire size and how much clonotypes are shared between individuals, the study performed deep sequencing of blood TCR repertoires from about 5 healthy adults. Libraries were prepared and TCR repertoires were sequenced by different laboratories using diverse techniques, in order to increase sequencing depth and limit assay-specific biases. Leukapheresis yielded between about 0.9 and 9.5 billion PBMCs per donor.

Using the deep immunoSEQ assay, multiplex PCR amplified TCR CDR3 regions from genomic DNA. For each cell subset, the extracted genomic DNA was distributed evenly across all wells of several immunoSEQ 96-well plates, and each plate served as one replicate. For sorted subsets, approximately 0.2 ug of genomic DNA, equivalent to 25,000 to 35,000 T cell genomes, went into each replicate PCR. The purified libraries were quantified using a Qubit 3.0 fluorometer, sized with a Bioanalyzer 2100, and then quantified again using the KAPA Library Quantification kit. Every immunoSEQ 96-well plate was sequenced on a dedicated single-read 150-cycle Illumina NextSeq 550 flow cell. The original methods were these. Because the immunoSEQ output included only junctional sequences and no quality scores, the filtering could not be the same as the filtering used for full-length reads. Sequences were annotated with PyIR, a Python wrapper for IgBLAST v1.9, using IMGT germline references to assign V/J genes and CDR3. Any read was removed if the V/J assignment was weak (E-value above 1e-6), the CDR3 was missing, or the read contained stop codons, out-of-frame junctions, or ambiguous translated residues. A V3J clonotype was defined by an identical inferred V gene, J gene, and CDR3 amino acid sequence. Percentage overlap between repertoires was calculated by dividing the number of shared unique clonotypes by the size of the smaller repertoire. Richness of each repertoire was evaluated using RTK rarefaction, the Chao1 estimator, and Recon v2.1 estimates of unobserved clonotypes. Generation probabilities for all TCRbeta clonotypes obtained by the gDNA method from a handful of donors were computed using OLGA. The table comes from immuneACCESS by way of TCRdb, which keeps in-frame sequences with V and J called. Part of the clones is missing from these tables; in studies checked, under half for an unresolved V gene and the rest for unknown reasons. The V and J calls and clone size come from that table; D and trimming were worked out from the DNA. The sample yields 750,000 to 1,000,000 clones; more than 85% were counted once. Together, the top ten hold around 24% of the sample.

CDR1 GTSNPN and CDR2 SVGIG were looked up in the germline V gene (reference sequence). There are 19 amino acids in the CDR3, from cysteine to phenylalanine inclusive. Only CDR3 DNA remains: 57 bases, in frame from the first base. Trimming removed 0 bases from V and 0 bases from J; the gene matches leave 11 bases unexplained. Summary of the overall study and its limitations: About 5% of naive CD4, around 3.5% of naive CD8, about 2.4% of memory CD4, and 0.35% to 0.5% of memory CD8 clonotypes were shared across several donors. Pairwise subsampling led to the expectation that sequencing depth would affect the degree of clonotype sharing among donors. Only blood was sampled, and tissue TCR repertoires likely differ from those in blood. Because the study included a small number of donors, the genetic and exposure-history diversity represented was limited. Even with the large sequencing depth, rarefaction of the sorted-subset datasets indicated that sequencing was incomplete. Higher generation probabilities were observed for clonotypes shared by all four sorted-subset donors than for non-shared clonotypes. Naive subsets generally had larger estimated clonotype richness than memory subsets.

The sequencing input was naive CD8+ T cells sorted from blood. Per the publication, the cell subset or site label means: CD45RA+CCR7+. The chain uses TRBV30 and TRBJ2-1; 10 of the junction bases match TRBD2. This clonotype originated in a man aged 25-45 years in good health. The CDR3 reads CAWSVLGLAFPSSYNEQFF. The nucleotide sequence reads TGTGCCTGGAGTGTACTGGGACTAGCGTTTCCTAGCTCCTACAATGAGCAGTTCTTC.